What follows describes a single T cell receptor (beta chain). Trimming took 3 bases from V and 0 from J, leaving 13 bases between them. The CDR3 has 16 residues. Per the germline V gene, CDR1 is KGHSH and CDR2 is LQKENI. This sample is part of a study of blood T cell repertoires in COVID-19. Sequencing was performed with immunoSEQ multiplex PCR; in TCRdb, only in-frame clones are kept and a portion is missing. The sample includes about 150,000 clones, 84% of them seen just once. This receptor was taken from a man aged 18 to 29 with active or convalescent COVID-19. The chain joins TRBV18 to TRBJ2-3; possibly TRBD2 for D (7 bases). Sequencing was carried out using peripheral blood. The CDR3 bases are TGTGCCAGCTCACCGGCCGGGGGGCGAAGCACAGATACGCAGTATTTT. Encoded protein: CASSPAGGRSTDTQYF.